This TCR beta chain was captured by sequencing in a study of shared clonotypes between healthy human individuals. General study findings and limits: Relative to clonotypes present in all four donors, those not shared had lower generation probabilities. Sequencing depth was expected to influence donor clonotype sharing.

With respect to this clone: The antigen is undetermined.

V lost 1 base and J lost 3, with 10 bases in between. Per the germline V gene, CDR1 is MDHEN and CDR2 is SYDVKM. The CDR3 is 14 amino acids. TCRdb's table, derived via immunoSEQ multiplex PCR, lists solely in-frame clones and lacks some. The sample contains about 770,000 clones, over 60% of which appear only once. The chain is built from TRBV28 and TRBJ2-7; D might be TRBD2 (5 bases). Sample: memory CD4+ T cells sorted from blood. Subset meaning: CD45RA-negative fraction. The sequence was obtained from a woman younger than 45 in good health. This CDR3 is CASSLSRGNYEQYF. CDR3 coding DNA: TGTGCCAGCAGTTTATCTCGAGGGAACTACGAGCAGTACTTC.